This T cell receptor (beta chain) was sequenced in a study of early T cells in non-severe SARS-CoV-2 infection. CDR1 is SGHDN and CDR2 is FVKESK in the germline V gene. Deletions cut 0 bases from V and 3 bases from J, with 15 bases between. This CDR3 has 17 residues. There are a few counts of this clonotype. TCRdb re-analysed the 5' RACE reads in MiXCR, keeping a single row per CDR3 protein. The repertoire has over 50,000 distinct CDR3 sequences, roughly 7.8% of them found once; the top ten carry about 10%. The chain uses TRBV14 and TRBJ1-5, with D possibly being TRBD1 (5 bases). The clonotype comes from an adult who was a healthcare worker with PCR-confirmed SARS-CoV-2 infection or an uninfected control (not recorded which). The source material was whole blood, sampled at baseline. The CDR3 reads CASSQDTRVGPNQPQHF. The CDR3 DNA is TGTGCCAGCAGCCAAGATACCAGGGTAGGACCCAATCAGCCCCAGCATTTT.